A single sample is the source of the 8 T cell receptor beta chains below, sequenced in a study of blood T cells in healthy people across ages. A second PCR of 7 to 11 cycles used a sample-barcoded 5' primer and a J-beta primer mix. TCRdb redid the calling of the 5' RACE reads with MiXCR, one entry per CDR3 protein. The table lists over a million distinct CDR3 sequences, roughly 59% of them singletons. The source material was blood. The receptors were sampled from a man between 18 and 35 years old in good health.

The chain uses TRBV21-1 and TRBJ1-1. TRBV21-1 constitutes a pseudogene. This CDR3 region has 13 residues. As DNA, the CDR3 is TGTGCCAGCACCAGGTCTTTGAACACTGAAGCTTTCTTT. As protein: CASTRSLNTEAFF.

For this clonotype: One junction end does not reproduce the germline sequence, and a read error may be involved. The CDR3 loop is CSARESPGNIQCF. In DNA form, the CDR3 reads TGCAGTGCTAGAGAATCCCCCGGAAACATTCAGTGCTTC. V usage is TRBV20-1 and J usage is TRBJ2-4; D gene unclear. Per germline, CDR1 DFQATT and CDR2 SNEGSKA (reference sequence). This CDR3 has 13 amino acids.

V and J are TRBV21-1 and TRBJ2-3. TRBV21-1 is marked as a pseudogene. This CDR3 contains 14 residues. This CDR3 is CASSKLRGSDTQYF. The CDR3 coding sequence is TGTGCCAGCAGCAAACTACGGGGATCAGATACGCAGTATTTT.

V is TRBV2 and J is TRBJ2-7; the D is unclear. V lost 6 bases to trimming and J lost 6 bases, with 9 bases between them. Germline lookup yields CDR1 SNHLY and CDR2 FYNNEI. The CDR3 runs to 11 residues. CDR3 in amino acids: CASRASSEQYF. The CDR3 DNA follows: TGTGCCAGCAGGGCTAGTTCCGAGCAGTACTTC.

This clonotype was seen only once. A read error may account for a junction end that differs from germline. This chain connects TRBV12-3 or TRBV12-4 to TRBJ2-1, with TRBD2 matching 8 bases. The CDR3 is 17 amino acids. CDR3 in amino acids: CVSSFRTSTRLHNEQFF. CDR3 nucleotides: TGTGTCAGCAGTTTCCGGACTAGCACTAGGTTACACAATGAGCAGTTCTTC.

This chain connects TRBV7-2 to TRBJ2-2; D is ambiguous. Germline V gene lookup returns CDR1 SGHTA and CDR2 FQGNSA. The CDR3 spans 15 residues. V shed 1 base and J shed 2 bases, with 8 bases lying between them. CDR3 loop: CASSLGLGNTGELFF. CDR3 DNA: TGTGCCAGCAGCTTAGGGCTGGGCAACACCGGGGAGCTGTTTTTT. Looking up the rest from reference TRBV7-2 and TRBJ2-2 gives the full variable domain: GAGVSQSPSNKVTEKGKDVELRCDPISGHTALYWYRQSLGQGLEFLIYFQGNSAPDKSGLPSDRFSAERTGGSVSTLTIQRTQQEDSAVYLCASSLGLGNTGELFFGEGSRLTVL.

In regard to this clonotype: Sequence at one end of the junction differs from germline and may be a read error. The V gene is TRBV29-1, the J gene TRBJ2-1, with D perhaps being TRBD1 or TRBD2 (5 bases each). Germline CDR1 reads SQVTM; CDR2 reads ANQGSEA. CDR3 size: 16 residues. The CDR3: CGVEEPGRMVDNEQFF. CDR3 sequence (DNA): TGCGGCGTTGAAGAGCCGGGACGAATGGTGGACAATGAGCAGTTCTTC.

This clonotype has only a few counts. This chain joins TRBV29-1 and TRBJ2-1; the D is unclear. Trimming removed 1 base at V and 12 bases at J, with 13 bases between. The CDR3 totals 12 residues. Germline CDR1 is SQVTM and CDR2 is ANQGSEA. The CDR3 protein is CSVEGAPGRQFF. CDR3 sequence (DNA): TGCAGCGTTGAAGGCGCGCCGGGTCGGCAGTTCTTC.